This TCR beta chain comes out of a study of blood T cells in healthy people across ages. Alongside a J-beta primer mix, a sample-barcoded 5' primer served in a second PCR lasting about 6 to 12 cycles. TCRdb ran MiXCR on the 5' RACE reads and lists one entry per CDR3 protein. This sample has more than 900,000 distinct CDR3 sequences, with approximately 26% found just once. This CDR3 spans 13 amino acids. CDR1 and CDR2 from the germline V gene are MGHRA and YSYEKL. V shed 1 base and J shed 2 bases, with 4 bases lying between them. These sequences were also reported in another study, on T cells of mothers and their children.

The sequence was collected from a girl aged 2 to 10 in good health. The rearrangement links TRBV4-1 to TRBJ2-3; D not certain. Source material: blood. The CDR3 region has the DNA TGCGCCAGCAGCCAAGCGTTCACAGATACGCAGTATTTT. It codes for CASSQAFTDTQYF.